This is a list of T cell receptor beta chains from one sample in a study of CD8+CD57+ T cells in acquired aplastic anemia. MiXCR, run by TCRdb on the reads, gives a single entry per CDR3 protein. The sample shows more than 150,000 distinct CDR3 sequences, 45% to 60% of them seen only once. Sequencing was carried out using sorted CD4+, CD8+, or CD8+CD57+ T cells (not recorded which) from PBMCs. The receptors here all came from a human donor with aplastic anemia. CDR3s include the opening cysteine and the closing phenylalanine or tryptophan. The order of the fields is D gene, V gene, J gene, clone size, CDR3 protein, CDR3 DNA. The D gene is left open where the match is weak. Size values are once, few and many counts, or a class for expanded clones, and some rows have none.

D gene: TRBD1; V gene: TRBV7-3; J gene: TRBJ2-7; clone size: .; CDR3 protein: CASSVGQAATYEQYF; CDR3 DNA: TGTGCCAGCAGCGTTGGACAGGCGGCTACCTACGAGCAGTACTTC
D gene: .; V gene: TRBV5-1; J gene: TRBJ1-2; clone size: .; CDR3 protein: CASSLGTEWSYGYTF; CDR3 DNA: TGCGCCAGCAGCTTGGGAACGGAGTGGAGCTATGGCTACACCTTC
D gene: TRBD1; V gene: TRBV9; J gene: TRBJ2-7; clone size: .; CDR3 protein: CASSVLPGQGASEQYF; CDR3 DNA: TGTGCCAGCAGCGTCCTACCGGGACAGGGGGCGTCCGAGCAGTACTTC
D gene: TRBD2; V gene: TRBV2; J gene: TRBJ2-1; clone size: few; CDR3 protein: CASRAGTSGRNEQFF; CDR3 DNA: TGTGCCAGCAGAGCCGGGACTAGCGGGAGGAATGAGCAGTTCTTC
D gene: .; V gene: TRBV2; J gene: TRBJ1-6; clone size: .; CDR3 protein: CGSSEGDNLSPLHF; CDR3 DNA: TGTGGCAGCAGTGAAGGGGACAATCTTTCACCCCTCCACTTT
D gene: .; V gene: TRBV25-1; J gene: TRBJ1-6; clone size: once; CDR3 protein: CASSEQGYNSPLHF; CDR3 DNA: TGTGCCAGCAGTGAGCAGGGGTATAATTCACCCCTCCACTTT
D gene: TRBD1; V gene: TRBV12-3/TRBV12-4; J gene: TRBJ1-5; clone size: many; CDR3 protein: CASSLNTGGNQPQHF; CDR3 DNA: TGTGCCAGCAGTTTAAACACAGGGGGCAATCAGCCCCAGCATTTT
D gene: .; V gene: TRBV7-3; J gene: TRBJ2-1; clone size: .; CDR3 protein: CASSRKAAGRWNEQFF; CDR3 DNA: TGTGCCAGCAGCCGCAAGGCCGCGGGACGCTGGAATGAGCAGTTCTTC
D gene: .; V gene: TRBV5-6; J gene: TRBJ1-2; clone size: .; CDR3 protein: CASSLVRGGGYTF; CDR3 DNA: TGTGCCAGCAGCTTGGTCAGGGGTGGTGGCTACACCTTC
D gene: TRBD2; V gene: TRBV5-1; J gene: TRBJ2-7; clone size: .; CDR3 protein: CASSFGSGGLIEQYF; CDR3 DNA: TGCGCCAGCAGCTTCGGTAGCGGGGGGCTGATCGAGCAGTACTTC
D gene: TRBD1; V gene: TRBV25-1; J gene: TRBJ1-4; clone size: .; CDR3 protein: CASSAGTANEKLFF; CDR3 DNA: TGTGCCAGCAGTGCTGGGACAGCTAATGAAAAACTGTTTTTT
D gene: .; V gene: TRBV4-1; J gene: TRBJ2-4; clone size: few; CDR3 protein: CASSQVQEAYSIQYF; CDR3 DNA: TGCGCCAGCAGCCAGGTACAAGAGGCGTATAGCATTCAGTACTTC
D gene: .; V gene: TRBV5-6; J gene: TRBJ1-1; clone size: .; CDR3 protein: CASSFGGVAEAFF; CDR3 DNA: TGTGCCAGCAGCTTTGGAGGGGTTGCTGAAGCTTTCTTT
D gene: TRBD1; V gene: TRBV11-2; J gene: TRBJ2-7; clone size: .; CDR3 protein: CASSLGSAGGTYEQYF; CDR3 DNA: TGTGCCAGCAGCTTAGGGTCGGCAGGGGGTACCTACGAGCAGTACTTC
D gene: TRBD2; V gene: TRBV29-1; J gene: TRBJ2-7; clone size: .; CDR3 protein: CSVALTSGGSYEQYF; CDR3 DNA: TGCAGCGTTGCTTTAACTAGCGGGGGATCCTACGAGCAGTACTTC
D gene: .; V gene: TRBV19; J gene: TRBJ1-6; clone size: .; CDR3 protein: CASSMSSYNSPLHF; CDR3 DNA: TGTGCCAGTAGTATGAGCTCCTATAATTCACCCCTCCACTTT
D gene: .; V gene: TRBV5-6; J gene: TRBJ2-2; clone size: .; CDR3 protein: CASCVAGVTGELFF; CDR3 DNA: TGTGCCAGCTGTGTCGCAGGGGTCACCGGGGAGCTGTTTTTT
D gene: .; V gene: TRBV19; J gene: TRBJ2-3; clone size: many; CDR3 protein: CASSSGAHTDTQYF; CDR3 DNA: TGTGCCAGTAGTTCAGGGGCACACACAGATACGCAGTATTTT
D gene: .; V gene: TRBV5-1; J gene: TRBJ1-2; clone size: few; CDR3 protein: CASSTEGNYGYTF; CDR3 DNA: TGCGCCAGCAGCACGGAAGGGAACTATGGCTACACCTTC
D gene: .; V gene: TRBV5-1; J gene: TRBJ2-5; clone size: .; CDR3 protein: CASSMGLLETQYF; CDR3 DNA: TGCGCCAGCAGCATGGGACTCCTGGAGACCCAGTACTTC
D gene: .; V gene: TRBV2; J gene: TRBJ1-5; clone size: many; CDR3 protein: CASRGQGEQPQHF; CDR3 DNA: TGTGCCAGCAGGGGGCAGGGCGAACAGCCCCAGCATTTT
D gene: .; V gene: TRBV20-1; J gene: TRBJ2-7; clone size: .; CDR3 protein: CSAVQGLGAFYEQYF; CDR3 DNA: TGCAGTGCCGTCCAAGGGCTAGGGGCCTTCTACGAGCAGTACTTC
D gene: TRBD2; V gene: TRBV5-1; J gene: TRBJ2-3; clone size: many; CDR3 protein: CASSLVSGFADTQYF; CDR3 DNA: TGCGCCAGCAGCTTGGTTAGCGGGTTTGCAGATACGCAGTATTTT
D gene: .; V gene: TRBV10-3; J gene: TRBJ1-6; clone size: .; CDR3 protein: CATGEIGSPLHF; CDR3 DNA: TGTGCCACGGGGGAGATCGGTTCACCCCTCCACTTT
D gene: .; V gene: TRBV20-1; J gene: TRBJ2-3; clone size: many; CDR3 protein: CSAKWPSTDTQYF; CDR3 DNA: TGCAGTGCTAAGTGGCCAAGCACAGATACGCAGTATTTT
D gene: .; V gene: TRBV15; J gene: TRBJ2-3; clone size: few; CDR3 protein: CATSRGTESTDTQYF; CDR3 DNA: TGTGCCACCAGCAGAGGGACAGAAAGCACAGATACGCAGTATTTT
D gene: .; V gene: TRBV28; J gene: TRBJ1-6; clone size: many; CDR3 protein: CASSLRDYNSPLHF; CDR3 DNA: TGTGCCAGCAGTTTGCGGGATTATAATTCACCCCTCCACTTT
D gene: .; V gene: TRBV6-2/TRBV6-3; J gene: TRBJ1-6; clone size: .; CDR3 protein: CASSYNYRNSPLHF; CDR3 DNA: TGTGCCAGCAGTTACAACTACAGGAATTCACCCCTCCACTTT
D gene: .; V gene: TRBV24-1; J gene: TRBJ1-5; clone size: few; CDR3 protein: CATSDEQGSHQPQHF; CDR3 DNA: TGTGCCACCAGTGATGAGCAGGGATCACATCAGCCCCAGCATTTT
D gene: .; V gene: TRBV9; J gene: TRBJ1-3; clone size: many; CDR3 protein: CASSAFPNENTIYF; CDR3 DNA: TGTGCCAGCAGCGCTTTCCCTAACGAAAACACCATATATTTT
D gene: TRBD2; V gene: TRBV7-9; J gene: TRBJ2-1; clone size: .; CDR3 protein: CASSMGGVNEQFF; CDR3 DNA: TGTGCCAGCAGCATGGGGGGGGTCAATGAGCAGTTCTTC
D gene: TRBD2; V gene: TRBV2; J gene: TRBJ2-1; clone size: few; CDR3 protein: CASSRTSGVGNEQFF; CDR3 DNA: TGTGCCAGCAGTCGGACTAGCGGTGTAGGGAATGAGCAGTTCTTC
D gene: .; V gene: TRBV19; J gene: TRBJ2-1; clone size: .; CDR3 protein: CASKGTGDTQFF; CDR3 DNA: TGTGCCAGTAAGGGGACGGGAGATACGCAGTTCTTC
D gene: .; V gene: TRBV20-1; J gene: TRBJ1-1; clone size: once; CDR3 protein: CSAPGPTEAFF; CDR3 DNA: TGCAGTGCTCCGGGACCCACTGAAGCTTTCTTT
D gene: TRBD1; V gene: TRBV7-9; J gene: TRBJ1-1; clone size: many; CDR3 protein: CASSPTGTGGLDTEAFF; CDR3 DNA: TGTGCCAGCAGCCCAACCGGGACAGGGGGCTTAGACACTGAAGCTTTCTTT
D gene: .; V gene: TRBV20-1; J gene: TRBJ2-5; clone size: .; CDR3 protein: CSAGLRGAEETQYF; CDR3 DNA: TGCAGTGCTGGCCTCCGAGGGGCCGAAGAGACCCAGTACTTC
D gene: TRBD2; V gene: TRBV20-1; J gene: TRBJ2-3; clone size: many; CDR3 protein: CSARTSGGADTQYF; CDR3 DNA: TGCAGTGCTAGAACTAGCGGGGGGGCAGATACGCAGTATTTT
D gene: .; V gene: TRBV20-1; J gene: TRBJ1-5; clone size: many; CDR3 protein: CSARAGEGNQPQHF; CDR3 DNA: TGCAGTGCTAGAGCAGGAGAGGGGAATCAGCCCCAGCATTTT
D gene: TRBD1; V gene: TRBV12-3/TRBV12-4; J gene: TRBJ2-2; clone size: many; CDR3 protein: CASSRQGNTGELFF; CDR3 DNA: TGTGCCAGCAGTCGACAGGGAAACACCGGGGAGCTGTTTTTT
D gene: .; V gene: TRBV15; J gene: TRBJ2-7; clone size: .; CDR3 protein: CATSRGGAATYEQYF; CDR3 DNA: TGTGCCACCAGCAGAGGGGGGGCGGCTACCTACGAGCAGTACTTC
D gene: .; V gene: TRBV7-8; J gene: TRBJ1-4; clone size: many; CDR3 protein: CASSPGTDTWGRLFF; CDR3 DNA: TGTGCCAGCAGCCCAGGGACCGATACTTGGGGGCGGCTGTTTTTT
D gene: .; V gene: TRBV7-6; J gene: TRBJ1-2; clone size: .; CDR3 protein: CASSLESRGAGGYTF; CDR3 DNA: TGTGCCAGCAGCTTAGAGTCACGGGGGGCGGGCGGCTACACCTTC
D gene: .; V gene: TRBV12-3/TRBV12-4; J gene: TRBJ1-5; clone size: .; CDR3 protein: CASSPSIGSNQPQHF; CDR3 DNA: TGTGCCAGCAGCCCTTCGATCGGCAGCAATCAGCCCCAGCATTTT
D gene: .; V gene: TRBV29-1; J gene: TRBJ2-3; clone size: .; CDR3 protein: CSVPLGGGSLDADTQYF; CDR3 DNA: TGCAGCGTTCCCCTCGGTGGGGGGTCCCTTGACGCAGATACGCAGTATTTT
D gene: .; V gene: TRBV3-1; J gene: TRBJ2-7; clone size: .; CDR3 protein: CASSPDGPYEQYF; CDR3 DNA: TGTGCCAGCAGCCCGGACGGACCCTACGAGCAGTACTTC
D gene: .; V gene: TRBV11-1; J gene: TRBJ2-5; clone size: many; CDR3 protein: CASSFSGSETQYF; CDR3 DNA: TGTGCCAGCAGCTTTTCAGGGTCAGAGACCCAGTACTTC
D gene: .; V gene: TRBV10-3; J gene: TRBJ1-4; clone size: .; CDR3 protein: CAISRTDNEKLFF; CDR3 DNA: TGTGCCATCAGCCGGACAGATAATGAAAAACTGTTTTTT
D gene: .; V gene: TRBV6-1; J gene: TRBJ2-7; clone size: many; CDR3 protein: CASSDSDSSEQYF; CDR3 DNA: TGTGCCAGCAGTGACAGTGACAGTTCCGAGCAGTACTTC
D gene: .; V gene: TRBV12-3/TRBV12-4; J gene: TRBJ2-1; clone size: .; CDR3 protein: CASSFSIGGPMNEQFF; CDR3 DNA: TGTGCCAGCAGCTTCAGTATAGGGGGGCCAATGAATGAGCAGTTCTTC
D gene: .; V gene: TRBV29-1; J gene: TRBJ1-2; clone size: .; CDR3 protein: CSTDSRVGAIGGYTF; CDR3 DNA: TGCAGCACCGACAGTAGGGTAGGGGCTATAGGTGGCTACACCTTC
D gene: .; V gene: TRBV2; J gene: TRBJ1-1; clone size: once; CDR3 protein: CASRKGSATEAFF; CDR3 DNA: TGTGCCAGCAGGAAGGGGTCGGCCACTGAAGCTTTCTTT
D gene: .; V gene: TRBV5-1; J gene: TRBJ2-2; clone size: many; CDR3 protein: CASSPKGANTGELFF; CDR3 DNA: TGCGCCAGCAGCCCAAAAGGGGCGAACACCGGGGAGCTGTTTTTT
D gene: .; V gene: TRBV9; J gene: TRBJ2-7; clone size: .; CDR3 protein: CASSVGQRSYEQYF; CDR3 DNA: TGTGCCAGCAGCGTAGGGCAGCGCAGCTACGAGCAGTACTTC
D gene: .; V gene: TRBV2; J gene: TRBJ1-4; clone size: .; CDR3 protein: CASTRGSTNEKLFF; CDR3 DNA: TGTGCCAGCACAAGGGGGTCAACTAATGAAAAACTGTTTTTT
D gene: .; V gene: TRBV9; J gene: TRBJ1-6; clone size: many; CDR3 protein: CASSVGLLSSYNSPLHF; CDR3 DNA: TGTGCCAGCAGCGTAGGGCTACTGAGCTCCTATAATTCACCCCTCCACTTT
D gene: .; V gene: TRBV6-5; J gene: TRBJ1-6; clone size: .; CDR3 protein: CASSYSIPGTSSPLHF; CDR3 DNA: TGTGCCAGCAGTTACTCGATCCCGGGGACCAGTTCACCCCTCCACTTT
D gene: .; V gene: TRBV24-1; J gene: TRBJ2-3; clone size: .; CDR3 protein: CATSDRPGTTQYF; CDR3 DNA: TGTGCCACCAGTGATCGACCCGGGACTACGCAGTATTTT
D gene: .; V gene: TRBV5-6; J gene: TRBJ1-1; clone size: many; CDR3 protein: CASSSPRRERVNTEAFF; CDR3 DNA: TGTGCCAGCAGCTCCCCCCGCCGGGAGAGGGTGAACACTGAAGCTTTCTTT